Presented here are 30 T cell receptor beta chains from one specimen sequenced in a study of T cells in Graves' hyperthyroidism and ophthalmopathy. TCR beta CDR3 region amplification was performed from RNA transcripts. When the TCR CDR3 underwent first-round RT-PCR, the HTBI primer set was used. Each CDR3 protein gets one entry after TCRdb re-called the multiplex PCR reads with MiXCR. The profile shows roughly 500,000 distinct CDR3 sequences, 40% to 55% of them singletons. The sample taken for sequencing was peripheral blood or thyroid tissue (not recorded which). All receptors derive from an adult woman with Graves' disease, either hyperthyroidism or ophthalmopathy (not recorded which).

On this clonotype: Being one base from a much bigger clone, this may be a read error. This chain links TRBV20-1 with TRBJ2-7; 11 nucleotides match TRBD2. The germline V gene encodes CDR1 DFQATT and CDR2 SNEGSKA (reference sequence). This CDR3 contains 17 residues. CDR3 DNA sequence: TGCGGTGCCCGAGGGCTAGCGGGAGGCTCGGACTCCTACGAGCAGTACTTC. It codes for CGARGLAGGSDSYEQYF.

This clonotype is medium-sized (0.01 to 0.1%) by share. V and J are TRBV25-1 and TRBJ1-5; D possibly corresponds to TRBD1 (5 bases). Trimming stripped 4 bases from V and 0 bases from J, with 19 bases between. The CDR3 covers 18 residues. The germline gives CDR1 MGHDK, CDR2 SYGVNS. The CDR3 DNA reads as TGTGCCAGCAGTGCCATCGGGCCGCCGGGGGTTAGCAATCAGCCCCAGCATTTT. Its protein is CASSAIGPPGVSNQPQHF. Full variable domain (outside the CDR3, taken from reference TRBV25-1 and TRBJ1-5): EADIYQTPRYLVIGTGKKITLECSQTMGHDKMYWYQQDPGMELHLIHYSYGVNSTEKGDLSSESTVSRIRTEHFPLTLESARPSHTSQYLCASSAIGPPGVSNQPQHFGDGTRLSIL.

Many counts were recorded for this clonotype. The rearrangement joins TRBV20-1 to TRBJ1-2, with D tentatively TRBD1 (6 bases). This CDR3 contains 12 residues. Germline values: CDR1 DFQATT, CDR2 SNEGSKA (reference sequence). Trimming took off 3 bases at V and 7 bases at J, with 12 bases between the two ends. This CDR3 reads CSASTGAGGYTF. The CDR3 DNA reads as TGCAGTGCTAGTACGGGGGCTGGTGGCTACACCTTC.

This clonotype appeared a few times. A much bigger clone sits one base away, suggesting this may be a read error. This chain links TRBV14 with TRBJ2-7, with a tentative D call TRBD1 (6 bases). The V gene's germline CDR1 is SGHDN and CDR2 FVKESK. The CDR3 is 13 amino acids. The chain's CDR3 is CASSLSQGYERYF. CDR3 sequence (DNA): TGTGCCAGCAGCCTCTCACAGGGCTACGAGCGGTACTTC.

This clonotype was observed many times. The chain employs TRBV12-3 or TRBV12-4 and TRBJ1-5; D unclear. This CDR3 is 15 amino acids long. Deletions cut 6 bases from V and 3 bases from J, with 15 bases between. The CDR3 nucleotides are TGTGCCAGCAGCATCGGACGTAAGACCAATCAGCCCCAGCATTTT. As protein: CASSIGRKTNQPQHF.

At least ten counts were recorded for this clonotype. The chain joins TRBV5-4 to TRBJ1-1; D not certain. Trimming pared 4 bases from V and 0 bases from J, leaving 7 bases between. Germline CDR1 SGHNT, CDR2 YYREEE (reference sequence). CDR3 length: 13 residues. CDR3 residues: CASSTYMNTEAFF. The CDR3 nucleotides are TGTGCCAGCAGCACCTACATGAACACTGAAGCTTTCTTT.

The table lists this clonotype with many counts. V and J are TRBV7-9 and TRBJ2-2; the match to TRBD2 covers 13 bases. Germline V CDR1 and CDR2: SEHNR, FQNEAQ (reference sequence). There are 17 residues in the CDR3. The J segment lost 5 bases and the V segment lost 5 bases, leaving 8 bases of the junction unmatched. CDR3 amino acids: CASSAPGLAGRTGELFF. The CDR3 coding sequence is TGTGCCAGCAGCGCCCCGGGACTAGCGGGAAGAACCGGGGAGCTGTTTTTT.

This clonotype has just a few counts. This rearrangement joins TRBV2 to TRBJ2-7; D not certain. V was shortened by 5 bases and J by 5 bases, with 13 bases between the two germline ends. CDR3 size: 13 residues. CDR1 and CDR2 from the germline V gene are SNHLY and FYNNEI. The CDR3, as DNA: TGTGCCAGCAGTTACTCTACTGAGAACGAGCAGTACTTC. It is translated as CASSYSTENEQYF. Drawing the rest from reference TRBV2 and TRBJ2-7, the complete variable domain is EPEVTQTPSHQVTQMGQEVILRCVPISNHLYFYWYRQILGQKVEFLVSFYNNEISEKSEIFDDQFSVERPDGSNFTLKIRSTKLEDSAMYFCASSYSTENEQYFGPGTRLTVT.

The chain joins TRBV4-1 to TRBJ1-6; D remains ambiguous. The germline gives CDR1 MGHRA, CDR2 YSYEKL. The CDR3 length is 12 residues. V dropped 4 bases and J dropped 10 bases, with 8 bases sitting between them. The CDR3 DNA follows: TGCGCCAGCAGCCCTGTCGGATCACCCCTCCACTTT. This translates into CASSPVGSPLHF.

This sequence joins TRBV6-4 and TRBJ1-1; TRBD1 matches at 8 bases. After removal of 2 bases from V and 2 bases from J, the junction contained 7 bases not matched to a gene. CDR3 length: 16 amino acids. Looked up from germline, CDR1 is MRHNA and CDR2 is SNTAGT. The DNA for the CDR3 is TGTGCCAGCAGTGACCCTCAGGGGGCAGGAAACACTGAAGCTTTCTTT. Residues: CASSDPQGAGNTEAFF.

The chain uses TRBV11-1 and TRBJ1-2; the match to TRBD1 covers 9 bases. The CDR3 spans 15 residues. The junction had 9 bases not matched to a gene; V was cut back by 5 bases and J by 5 bases. The germline V gene has CDR1 SGHAT and CDR2 FQDESV (reference sequence). Written as DNA, the CDR3 is TGTGCCAGCAGCAGTCGGGACAGGGTACTTTATGGCTACACCTTC. This sequence encodes CASSSRDRVLYGYTF.

V usage is TRBV7-9 and J usage is TRBJ1-2; no firm D call. The CDR3 runs to 13 residues. Trimming took off 5 bases at V and 4 bases at J, with 11 bases between the two ends. Germline V lookup: CDR1 SEHNR, CDR2 FQNEAQ (reference sequence). CDR3 region: CASSQDTSYGYTF. In DNA form, the CDR3 reads TGTGCCAGCAGCCAAGACACGAGCTATGGCTACACCTTC.

This clonotype occurred many times. The chain is built from TRBV5-1 and TRBJ1-5; TRBD1 matches at 8 bases. The CDR3 extends over 15 amino acids. Trimming at V came to 2 bases and at J to 3 bases, leaving 4 bases not matched to a gene. The germline gives CDR1 SGHRS, CDR2 YFSETQ. In nucleotides, the CDR3 is TGCGCCAGCAGCTTAACAGGGGGGGTCAATCAGCCCCAGCATTTT. Amino acids: CASSLTGGVNQPQHF.

This clonotype was picked up a small number of times. V usage is TRBV10-3 and J usage is TRBJ2-7, with D maybe TRBD2 (5 bases). Germline V gene lookup returns CDR1 ENHRY and CDR2 SYGVKD. This CDR3 has 13 amino acids. V was trimmed by 6 bases and J by 6 bases, leaving 15 bases between them. DNA of the CDR3: TGTGCCATCAGCCCAGATGGTGAGGGCGAGCAGTACTTC. Translation: CAISPDGEGEQYF.

This chain links TRBV5-4 with TRBJ1-2; TRBD1 is a possible D gene (5 bases). Trimming cost V 2 bases and J 9 bases, with 14 bases left between them. Germline V gene lookup returns CDR1 SGHNT and CDR2 YYREEE (reference sequence). The CDR3 contains 13 residues. The CDR3 sequence: CASSLKTVSSYTF. The CDR3 nucleotides are TGTGCCAGCAGCTTAAAGACAGTTTCGAGCTACACCTTC.

This rearrangement joins TRBV7-2 to TRBJ1-1, with D perhaps matching TRBD1 (6 bases). The germline CDR1 and CDR2 sequences are SGHTA and FQGNSA. CDR3 size: 14 residues. Trimming left V 5 bases short and J 10 bases short, with 20 bases between. The CDR3 reads CASSRSGALSGAFF. The CDR3 bases are TGTGCCAGCAGCCGATCGGGGGCGTTGAGTGGAGCTTTCTTT.

The chain carries TRBV19 and TRBJ1-1; no clear D gene. CDR1 is LNHDA, CDR2 SQIVND, per germline (reference sequence). V was shortened by 9 bases and J by 11 bases, with 19 bases between the two germline ends. The CDR3 has 12 residues. CDR3 DNA sequence: TGTGCCAGCAGCCCCGGACGAACGTTCGCTTTCTTT. This translates into CASSPGRTFAFF.

There are a few counts of this clonotype. This chain joins TRBV7-9 and TRBJ2-3, with no clear D. There are 11 residues in the CDR3. Germline CDR1 and CDR2: SEHNR and FQNEAQ (reference sequence). V lost 5 bases and J lost 3, with 3 bases in between. CDR3 residues: CASSLTDTQYF. The DNA of the CDR3 is TGTGCCAGCAGCCTGACAGATACGCAGTATTTT.

CDR3 sequence: CASSEARTDGYTF. In DNA form, the CDR3 reads TGTGCCAGCAGTGAAGCCCGGACAGATGGCTACACCTTC. The rearrangement joins TRBV2 to TRBJ1-2, with D possibly matching TRBD1 (6 bases). Germline CDR1 SNHLY, CDR2 FYNNEI. The V end was cut by 0 bases, the J end by 6 bases, with 8 bases between. There are 13 residues in the CDR3.

The V call is TRBV7-8, the J call TRBJ2-5; 7 bases fit TRBD2. Per germline, CDR1 SGHVS and CDR2 FQNEAQ. This CDR3 has 14 residues. After removal of 1 base from V and 7 bases from J, the junction contained 6 bases not matched to a gene. The CDR3 loop is CASSLGGRGATQYF. The DNA of the CDR3 is TGTGCCAGCAGCTTAGGCGGGAGAGGGGCGACCCAGTACTTC.

This clonotype was seen a few times. The chain couples TRBV7-2 to TRBJ2-6; unclear D gene. The length of the CDR3 is 15 residues. Germline-derived CDR1 and CDR2 are SGHTA and FQGNSA. The ends were cut back, 9 bases at V and 0 bases at J, with 12 bases in the middle. CDR3 loop: CASSMRGSGANVLTF. The DNA of the CDR3 is TGTGCCAGTAGTATGCGAGGCTCTGGGGCCAACGTCCTGACTTTC.

This clonotype was found a few times. The V call is TRBV9, the J call TRBJ1-3, with D maybe TRBD1 (5 bases). V shed 0 bases and J shed 8 bases, with 12 bases lying between them. This CDR3 has 14 residues. Germline V gene data show CDR1 as SGDLS and CDR2 as YYNGEE. DNA of the CDR3: TGTGCCAGCAGCGTAGGACAGTCTCCCTACACCATATATTTT. It translates to CASSVGQSPYTIYF.

This clonotype has a count of ten or more. V and J are TRBV9 and TRBJ1-2; D gene unclear. The CDR3 is made up of 14 amino acids. Per germline, CDR1 SGDLS and CDR2 YYNGEE. V was clipped by 0 bases and J by 7 bases, with 13 bases between them. The chain's CDR3 is CASSVGVGAAGYTF. The CDR3 region has the DNA TGTGCCAGCAGCGTAGGTGTGGGCGCGGCTGGCTACACCTTC.

This clonotype occurred many times. V usage is TRBV25-1 and J usage is TRBJ1-1, with D possibly being TRBD1 (5 bases). The CDR3 is 15 residues long. Trimming took off 8 bases at V and 6 bases at J, with 22 bases between the two ends. CDR1 and CDR2 from the germline V gene are MGHDK and SYGVNS. This CDR3 reads CASVEQGSGIPEAFF. In DNA form, the CDR3 reads TGTGCCAGCGTAGAACAAGGGTCAGGGATACCTGAAGCTTTCTTT.

The genes are TRBV7-2 and TRBJ2-5, with D possibly being TRBD1 (6 bases). CDR1 is SGHTA and CDR2 is FQGNSA in the germline V gene. V lost 3 bases to trimming and J lost 7 bases, with 12 bases between them. The CDR3 is 13 residues long. The CDR3 loop is CASSFGQGRTQYF. CDR3 bases: TGTGCCAGCAGCTTCGGTCAGGGGCGGACCCAGTACTTC.

The chain couples TRBV29-1 to TRBJ2-6; the match to TRBD1 covers 7 bases. The CDR3 has 17 residues. V was clipped by 4 bases and J by 2 bases; unmatched bases: 11. The germline V gene has CDR1 SQVTM and CDR2 ANQGSEA. The DNA for the CDR3 is TGCAGCGTTGTGGTGTCCAGGGGGTCGACTGGGGCCAACGTCCTGACTTTC. Its translation is CSVVVSRGSTGANVLTF.

V gene TRBV2 combines with J gene TRBJ2-2, with D hard to call. V shed 1 base and J shed 5 bases, with 11 bases lying between them. In germline, CDR1 is SNHLY, CDR2 FYNNEI. This CDR3 is built from 15 residues. CDR3 amino acids: CASSEVGRLTGELFF. As DNA, the CDR3 is TGTGCCAGCAGTGAAGTTGGTAGATTAACCGGGGAGCTGTTTTTT.

This clonotype was recorded many times. The chain has TRBV2 and TRBJ2-5; tentative D call: TRBD2 (5 bases). The CDR3 sequence is 14 residues long. CDR1 and CDR2 from the germline V gene are SNHLY and FYNNEI. Trimming pared 1 base from V and 9 bases from J, leaving 15 bases between. CDR3 sequence reads: CASSEGRTPGAQYF. The CDR3 DNA reads as TGTGCCAGCAGTGAAGGGCGTACCCCCGGGGCCCAGTACTTC.

The chain carries TRBV20-1 and TRBJ2-2, with TRBD2 matching 9 bases. Germline loops: CDR1 DFQATT, CDR2 SNEGSKA (reference sequence). Trimming at V came to 5 bases and at J to 0 bases, leaving 1 base not matched to a gene. CDR3 length: 14 residues. CDR3 nucleotide sequence: TGCAGTGCTTTAGCGGGAGCGAACACCGGGGAGCTGTTTTTT. Its translation: CSALAGANTGELFF.

In this sample, this clonotype turned up many times. The V call is TRBV5-4, the J call TRBJ2-7; tentatively, D is TRBD1 or TRBD2 (5 bases each). V was trimmed by 3 bases and J by 4 bases, leaving 14 bases between them. Germline loops: CDR1 SGHNT, CDR2 YYREEE (reference sequence). This CDR3 has 14 amino acids. The CDR3 reads CASSSQGTIYEQYF. The DNA for the CDR3 is TGTGCCAGCAGCTCGCAAGGGACCATATACGAGCAGTACTTC. Full variable domain (rest looked up from reference TRBV5-4 and TRBJ2-7): ETGVTQSPTHLIKTRGQQVTLRCSSQSGHNTVSWYQQALGQGPQFIFQYYREEENGRGNFPPRFSGLQFPNYSSELNVNALELDDSALYLCASSSQGTIYEQYFGPGTRLTVT.